The 29 T cell receptor beta chains below come from one sample, sequenced in a study of control samples from healthy donors and cancer patients (TCRdb year 2020). Library construction relied on the immunoSEQ multiplex PCR assay. The immuneACCESS repertoire file appears here via TCRdb, limited to in-frame rearrangements. These files lack a portion of the clones; in checked studies, under half of the deficit traces to unresolved V genes, and the cause of the others is not known. The sample table records some 70,000 clones; approximately 84% of these occur just once. The top ten clonotypes cover approximately 2.8% of the sample. Sequencing was done on a sample of PBMCs. These receptors all stem from a woman aged 45 to 65 with lung cancer.

The chain has TRBV7-2 and TRBJ2-5; no reliable D call. V shed 2 bases and J shed 2 bases, with 6 bases lying between them. The CDR3 totals 13 residues. The germline V gene encodes CDR1 SGHTA and CDR2 FQGNSA. The CDR3 loop is CASSLMKQETQYF. DNA of the CDR3: TGTGCCAGCAGCTTAATGAAGCAAGAGACCCAGTACTTC.

The rearrangement uses TRBV4-3 and TRBJ2-1, with 9 nucleotides matching TRBD1. CDR3 length equals 13 residues. V lost 4 bases and J lost 5; bases outside the gene matches: 0. Germline CDR1 reads LGHNA; CDR2 reads YSLEER. This CDR3 reads CASSRDRDNEQFF. The CDR3 region has the DNA TGCGCCAGCAGCCGGGACAGGGACAATGAGCAGTTCTTC.

This chain uses TRBV6-2 or TRBV6-3 with TRBJ2-7; possible D gene TRBD1, 5 bases. This CDR3 is built from 13 residues. Germline CDR1 and CDR2: MNHEY and SVGEGT. V was trimmed by 4 bases and J by 3 bases, leaving 10 bases between them. The CDR3 loop is CASSWQGIYEQYF. CDR3 nucleotides: TGTGCCAGCAGTTGGCAGGGTATCTACGAGCAGTACTTC.

There are a few counts of this clone. The chain carries TRBV19 and TRBJ2-1; TRBD2 aligns across 11 bases. The ends lost 2 bases at V and 4 bases at J; junction bases unmatched: 7. The CDR3 runs to 17 residues. CDR1 and CDR2 from the germline V gene are LNHDA and SQIVND (reference sequence). The CDR3 DNA reads TGTGCCAGTAGTATACCCATTCTAGCGGGGGGTTACAATGAGCAGTTCTTC. Its translation: CASSIPILAGGYNEQFF.

V usage is TRBV25-1 and J usage is TRBJ2-3; D may correspond to TRBD1 or TRBD2 (5 bases each). V was clipped by 4 bases and J by 5 bases, with 19 bases between them. Germline CDR1 and CDR2: MGHDK and SYGVNS. This CDR3 is built from 16 residues. CDR3 region: CASSALNRDPGDTQYF. In DNA, the CDR3 is TGTGCCAGCAGTGCACTTAACCGGGACCCTGGAGATACGCAGTATTTT.

The CDR3 sequence is CASSSRTGELFF. The CDR3 nucleotides read TGTGCCAGCAGCTCCCGGACAGGGGAGCTGTTTTTT. The chain couples TRBV11-2 to TRBJ2-2; TRBD1 is a possible D gene (5 bases). Germline V gives CDR1 SGHAT, CDR2 FQNNGV. The CDR3 totals 12 residues. The V end was cut by 4 bases, the J end by 8 bases, with 8 bases between.

CDR3: CASSLVSYRELFF. CDR3 in DNA: TGTGCCAGCAGCTTAGTCAGCTACCGGGAGCTGTTTTTT. V and J are TRBV7-8 and TRBJ2-2; D is uncertain. This CDR3 region has 13 residues. Trimming removed 1 base from V and 9 bases from J, with 9 bases in between. Germline V CDR1 and CDR2: SGHVS, FQNEAQ.

As to this clone: This CDR3 is also generated by other DNA sequences in the sample. V gene TRBV9 combines with J gene TRBJ2-6; D is unclear. Trimming removed 0 bases at V and 2 bases at J, with 3 bases between. The CDR3 runs to 14 residues. Germline CDR1 SGDLS, CDR2 YYNGEE. CDR3 nucleotides: TGTGCCAGCAGCGTAGTGACTGGGGCCAACGTCCTGACTTTC. Translation: CASSVVTGANVLTF.

This chain joins TRBV29-1 and TRBJ2-2; D is unclear. The CDR3 is 14 amino acids. CDR1 and CDR2 from the germline V gene are SQVTM and ANQGSEA. V lost 4 bases and J lost 0, with 9 bases in between. The CDR3 sequence: CSVATRPNTGELFF. In nucleotides, the CDR3 is TGCAGCGTTGCAACACGGCCGAACACCGGGGAGCTGTTTTTT.

This chain links TRBV18 with TRBJ2-2, with D maybe TRBD1 (6 bases). Deletions cut 6 bases from V and 5 bases from J, with 13 bases between. In germline, CDR1 is KGHSH, CDR2 LQKENI. The length of the CDR3 is 14 residues. The CDR3, as DNA: TGTGCCAGCTCGTCCACAGGGAATACCGGGGAGCTGTTTTTT. Translating gives CASSSTGNTGELFF. The whole variable domain, filled in from reference TRBV18 and TRBJ2-2, reads NAGVMQNPRHLVRRRGQEARLRCSPMKGHSHVYWYRQLPEEGLKFMVYLQKENIIDESGMPKERFSAEFPKEGPSILRIQQVVRGDSAAYFCASSSTGNTGELFFGEGSRLTVL.

The chain employs TRBV5-4 and TRBJ1-1, with D hard to call. The CDR3 has 13 amino acids. Between the trimmed V and J ends, which lost 1 base and 4 bases, there was a span of 8 bases. CDR1 and CDR2 from the germline V gene are SGHNT and YYREEE (reference sequence). The CDR3 spells CASSLFETTEAFF. The CDR3 nucleotides are TGTGCCAGCAGCTTGTTTGAGACCACTGAAGCTTTCTTT.

The V and J genes are TRBV27 and TRBJ2-7; 8 bases agree with TRBD1. CDR1 and CDR2 (germline): MNHEY, SMNVEV (reference sequence). The CDR3 sequence is 14 residues long. Trimming cost V 6 bases and J 1 base; bases outside gene matches: 5. The DNA for the CDR3 is TGTGCCAGCAGAAGGACAGGGACATCCTACGAGCAGTACTTC. Translated: CASRRTGTSYEQYF.

The chain couples TRBV25-1 to TRBJ1-6; D is perhaps TRBD1 (6 bases). The CDR3 has 15 residues. V was cut by 4 bases and J by 10 bases, with 17 bases left in between. The germline gives CDR1 MGHDK, CDR2 SYGVNS. DNA for the CDR3: TGTGCCAGCAGTGCACAGGGACAATGGACGTCACCCCTCCACTTT. This gives the protein CASSAQGQWTSPLHF.

This chain connects TRBV18 to TRBJ2-1; 11 bases are shared with TRBD2. The trim removed 3 bases at V and 6 bases at J, leaving 4 bases unmatched. This CDR3 comprises 15 residues. Looked up from germline, CDR1 is KGHSH and CDR2 is LQKENI. Here the CDR3 DNA reads TGTGCCAGCTCACCGACTAGCGGGGTAAGCAATGAGCAGTTCTTC. Amino acid sequence: CASSPTSGVSNEQFF.

This clone was detected once. The rearrangement uses TRBV19 and TRBJ1-5; 7 bases map to TRBD1. V lost 5 bases to trimming and J lost 7 bases; unmatched junction nucleotides: 14. The CDR3 runs 16 residues. Germline-derived CDR1 and CDR2 are LNHDA and SQIVND (reference sequence). CDR3 sequence (DNA): TGTGCCAGTAGTCTCCAAGACAGGGTGATAAAGCAGCCCCAGCATTTT. It encodes CASSLQDRVIKQPQHF.

V and J are TRBV28 and TRBJ2-2; the D gene is possibly TRBD1 (6 bases). Germline values: CDR1 MDHEN, CDR2 SYDVKM. The V end was cut by 1 base, the J end by 8 bases, with 11 bases between. The CDR3 is made up of 14 amino acids. The CDR3, as DNA: TGTGCCAGCAGTTTATCAGGGGCGCGAGGGGAGCTGTTTTTT. This encodes CASSLSGARGELFF.

This clone appeared a few times. V gene TRBV7-3 combines with J gene TRBJ2-7; perhaps TRBD1 as D (6 bases). The CDR3 consists of 13 residues. Germline CDR1 is SGHTA and CDR2 is FQGTGA. V was clipped by 5 bases and J by 4 bases, with 12 bases between them. This chain's CDR3 is CASSNEQGYEQYF. The CDR3 DNA is TGTGCCAGCAGCAATGAGCAGGGGTACGAGCAGTACTTC.

The genes are TRBV15 and TRBJ2-2; D ambiguous. This CDR3 spans 11 amino acids. V dropped 6 bases and J dropped 3 bases, with 2 bases sitting between them. The germline V gene encodes CDR1 LNHNV and CDR2 YYDKDF (reference sequence). The CDR3 coding sequence is TGTGCCACCAGTTACACCGGGGAGCTGTTTTTT. It encodes CATSYTGELFF.

This clone was detected a few times. The rearrangement links TRBV27 to TRBJ1-6, with unresolved D. The CDR3 is 13 residues long. V lost 3 bases and J lost 0, with 0 bases in between. Germline CDR1 is MNHEY and CDR2 is SMNVEV (reference sequence). CDR3 protein: CASSFSYNSPLHF. The CDR3 DNA is TGTGCCAGCAGTTTCTCCTATAATTCACCCCTCCACTTT.

The chain joins TRBV30 to TRBJ1-5; D remains unclear. The ends were cut back, 6 bases at V and 3 bases at J, with 9 bases in the middle. The CDR3 sequence is 12 residues long. CDR1 and CDR2 from the germline V gene are GTSNPN and SVGIG (reference sequence). The DNA of the CDR3 is TGTGCCTGCGGACGTCCCAATCAGCCCCAGCATTTT. Amino acids: CACGRPNQPQHF.

The chain carries TRBV7-7 and TRBJ2-5; 7 bases match TRBD1. Germline V gives CDR1 SSHAT, CDR2 FNYEAQ (reference sequence). The V segment lost 0 bases and the J segment 5 bases; nucleotides outside the gene matches: 6. CDR3 size: 15 residues. DNA for the CDR3: TGTGCCAGCAGCTTAGCGGCAGGGGGACGGGAGACCCAGTACTTC. Translated, it gives CASSLAAGGRETQYF.

The chain couples TRBV7-8 to TRBJ2-3; D remains unclear. Per germline, CDR1 SGHVS and CDR2 FQNEAQ. The CDR3 runs to 16 residues. V lost 3 bases to trimming and J lost 2 bases, with 15 bases between them. CDR3: CASSFNPASLTDTQYF. As DNA, the CDR3 is TGTGCCAGCAGCTTTAACCCGGCTTCTCTCACAGATACGCAGTATTTT.

The rearrangement uses TRBV6-6 and TRBJ1-6, with D maybe TRBD1 (5 bases). The CDR3 loop spans 13 amino acids. The germline CDR1 and CDR2 sequences are MNHNY and SVGAGI (reference sequence). Trimming shortened V by 5 bases and J by 11 bases, and 13 bases separated the two germline ends. The CDR3 DNA reads TGTGCCAGCAGTCTACCGCGAGGGGCACCCCTCCACTTT. As protein: CASSLPRGAPLHF.

This clone came up a few times. V is TRBV14 and J is TRBJ1-2; the D gene is possibly TRBD1 (5 bases). Germline lookup yields CDR1 SGHDN and CDR2 FVKESK. Trimming removed 4 bases from V and 6 bases from J, with 15 bases in between. The CDR3 has 14 residues. The CDR3 region is CASSPIGRAHGYTF. CDR3 in DNA: TGTGCCAGCAGCCCAATTGGCAGGGCCCATGGCTACACCTTC.

The chain combines TRBV4-2 with TRBJ2-7, with a weak D call TRBD2 (5 bases). Trimming left V 1 base short and J 5 bases short, with 15 bases between. Per germline, CDR1 LGHNA and CDR2 YNFKEQ. The CDR3 is made up of 15 amino acids. The CDR3: CASSQGRGKVNEQYF. CDR3 bases: TGTGCCAGCAGCCAAGGAAGAGGGAAGGTCAACGAGCAGTACTTC.

V gene TRBV7-9 combines with J gene TRBJ1-2; 8 bases align to TRBD1. The CDR3 extends over 16 amino acids. The ends lost 2 bases at V and 6 bases at J; junction bases unmatched: 11. Germline-derived CDR1 and CDR2 are SEHNR and FQNEAQ (reference sequence). The CDR3 nucleotides read TGTGCCAGCAGCTTAAGTAGCACAGGGGGAATCCATGGCTACACCTTC. Protein product: CASSLSSTGGIHGYTF.

This chain uses TRBV7-3 with TRBJ2-7, with D perhaps matching TRBD2 (6 bases). The CDR3 has 17 residues. Trimming pared 5 bases from V and 2 bases from J, leaving 22 bases between. The germline CDR1 and CDR2 sequences are SGHTA and FQGTGA. The chain's CDR3 is CASSQRASAERAYEQYF. For the CDR3, the DNA is TGTGCCAGCAGCCAACGGGCTAGCGCTGAACGTGCCTACGAGCAGTACTTC.

The J gene is TRBJ2-3, the V gene TRBV4-2, with no clear D. CDR1 is LGHNA and CDR2 is YNFKEQ in the germline V gene. The CDR3 runs 17 residues. Trimming pared 0 bases from V and 0 bases from J, leaving 13 bases between. The CDR3 coding sequence is TGTGCCAGCAGCCAAGATCAAGGCAGGATTAGCACAGATACGCAGTATTTT. Translated, it gives CASSQDQGRISTDTQYF.

This clone was seen more than once but under ten times. This chain links TRBV7-2 with TRBJ1-2; weak D call: TRBD1 (5 bases). The CDR3 covers 13 residues. Germline CDR1 is SGHTA and CDR2 is FQGNSA. V was pared by 3 bases and J by 7 bases, with 12 bases between. The CDR3 sequence is CASSFGRVGGYTF. DNA for the CDR3: TGTGCCAGCAGCTTTGGCAGGGTGGGTGGCTACACCTTC.